A selection of T cell receptor beta chains follows, all from one sample in a study of cytomegalovirus exposure and HLA in healthy donors. Method: immunoSEQ multiplex PCR; TCRdb's copy keeps in-frame clones and lacks some. The sample yields about 120,000 clones, roughly four fifths seen once. What was sequenced was PBMCs. These TCRs come from a man in his forties in good health and CMV-seronegative. Each CDR3 is given with its conserved first and last residue. D genes are given only for firm matches. Only some rows state a clone size, as once, few, many or a class for expanded clones.

j_call	clone_size	v_call	d_call	cdr3_aa	cdr3_nt
TRBJ1-1	NA	TRBV29-1	TRBD1	CSVEQGARTEAFF	TGCAGCGTTGAACAGGGGGCGCGAACTGAAGCTTTCTTT
TRBJ2-2	NA	TRBV7-7	TRBD2	CASSLPGLAGEGELFF	TGTGCTAGCAGCTTACCGGGACTAGCGGGAGAGGGGGAGCTGTTTTTT
TRBJ2-1	NA	TRBV18	TRBD2	CASSLPTSGEGNEQFF	TGTGCCAGCTCACTCCCGACTAGCGGGGAGGGGAATGAGCAGTTCTTC
TRBJ1-2	NA	TRBV7-2	NA	CASSLARTFRGYTF	TGTGCCAGCAGCTTAGCGAGGACATTCAGGGGCTACACCTTC
TRBJ1-3	NA	TRBV25-1	NA	CASTPPAVGTIYF	TGTGCCAGCACTCCTCCAGCGGTGGGCACCATATATTTT
TRBJ1-1	NA	TRBV7-6	NA	CASSLGLGTEAFF	TGTGCCAGCAGCTTAGGGCTTGGCACTGAAGCTTTCTTT
TRBJ1-1	NA	TRBV28	NA	CASSFRGRVNTEAFF	TGTGCCAGCAGTTTTAGGGGGAGGGTGAACACTGAAGCTTTCTTT
TRBJ1-4	NA	TRBV7-6	TRBD1	CASSLGGGNEKLFF	TGTGCCAGCAGCTTAGGAGGGGGCAATGAAAAACTGTTTTTT
TRBJ1-5	NA	TRBV27	NA	CASSREAGRGNQPQHF	TGTGCCAGCAGCCGCGAAGCAGGGCGAGGCAATCAGCCCCAGCATTTT
TRBJ1-5	once	TRBV30	NA	CAWSQVENQPQHF	TGTGCCTGGAGTCAGGTAGAGAATCAGCCCCAGCATTTT
TRBJ2-7	NA	TRBV28	NA	CASKPNPLQGSYEQYF	TGTGCCAGCAAACCAAACCCGCTACAGGGCTCCTACGAGCAGTACTTC
TRBJ1-5	NA	TRBV10-3	NA	CATGGQNNQPQHF	TGTGCCACCGGTGGGCAGAACAATCAGCCCCAGCATTTT
TRBJ1-3	NA	TRBV6-1	TRBD1	CASGGQEGTGNTIYF	TGTGCCAGCGGGGGACAGGAGGGAACTGGAAACACCATATATTTT
TRBJ2-7	NA	TRBV27	NA	CASSLSAPVYYEQYF	TGTGCCAGCAGTTTATCTGCGCCCGTTTACTACGAGCAGTACTTC
TRBJ1-3	once	TRBV11-2	TRBD1	CASSSTGTGNTIYF	TGTGCCAGCAGCTCGACAGGGACTGGAAACACCATATATTTT
TRBJ2-2	NA	TRBV5-1	TRBD1	CASSWYRGSAGELFF	TGCGCCAGCAGCTGGTACAGGGGGTCTGCCGGGGAGCTGTTTTTT
TRBJ1-1	NA	TRBV5-1	TRBD1	CASSLGDRTEAFF	TGCGCCAGCAGCTTGGGGGACAGGACTGAAGCTTTCTTT
TRBJ2-2	few	TRBV5-1	NA	CASSSRKGVNTGELFF	TGCGCCAGCAGCTCCCGAAAGGGGGTGAACACCGGGGAGCTGTTTTTT
TRBJ2-7	NA	TRBV7-9	NA	CASSLGSGFDYEQYF	TGTGCCAGCAGCTTAGGTTCAGGGTTCGACTACGAGCAGTACTTC
TRBJ2-3	NA	TRBV27	NA	CASSFGLPTDTQYF	TGTGCCAGCAGTTTCGGACTGCCCACAGATACGCAGTATTTT
TRBJ2-1	NA	TRBV7-8	TRBD2	CASSSHSLTSPGGNEQFF	TGTGCCAGCAGCTCCCACAGCCTGACTAGCCCAGGAGGCAATGAGCAGTTCTTC
TRBJ2-3	NA	TRBV9	TRBD1	CAGSVGTGADTQYF	TGTGCCGGCAGCGTAGGGACAGGGGCAGATACGCAGTATTTT
TRBJ2-1	NA	TRBV11-3	TRBD2	CASSLELAGVNEQFF	TGTGCCAGCAGCTTAGAACTAGCGGGGGTCAATGAGCAGTTCTTC